The sequence of this TCR beta chain was determined in a study of follicular helper T cells after annual influenza vaccination. This CDR3 contains 15 residues. Looked up from germline, CDR1 is SNHLY and CDR2 is FYNNEI. V dropped 6 bases and J dropped 12 bases, with 21 bases sitting between them. The time point is: 2014-2015 season, pre-vaccination. This clone has a handful of counts. Profiled with immunoSEQ multiplex PCR; TCRdb holds only in-frame clones, not every one. Of 2,500 to 3,000 clones listed, around four fifths are singletons. This specimen consisted of CXCR5+ CD38- circulating T follicular helper cells from blood, obtained on the day of influenza vaccination. Subset of the sample: circulating Tfh, non-naive CD4+CXCR5+PD-1+ (ICOS+CD38+ or ICOS-CD38-). The source is an adult who received the influenza vaccine. The chain combines TRBV2 with TRBJ1-6, with a tentative D call TRBD1 (5 bases). As DNA, the CDR3 is TGTGCCAGCAGCAAAGGTGGCAGGGCCTTGGTACCCCTCCACTTT. This translates into CASSKGGRALVPLHF. Looking up the rest from reference TRBV2 and TRBJ1-6 gives the full variable domain: EPEVTQTPSHQVTQMGQEVILRCVPISNHLYFYWYRQILGQKVEFLVSFYNNEISEKSEIFDDQFSVERPDGSNFTLKIRSTKLEDSAMYFCASSKGGRALVPLHFGNGTRLTVT.